Below, 12 T cell receptor beta chains from the same sample are listed, as sequenced in a study of cytomegalovirus exposure and HLA in healthy donors. The PCR ran on 60 Vbeta and 13 Jbeta primers. Assay: immunoSEQ multiplex PCR; the TCRdb copy retains only in-frame clones and omits some. The data contain about 130,000 clones, 8% to 9.5% of them singletons. Sequenced sample: PBMCs. These TCRs come from a middle-aged man in good health and CMV-seronegative.

The chain links TRBV27 to TRBJ2-3; 12 nucleotides match TRBD1. The germline gives CDR1 MNHEY, CDR2 SMNVEV (reference sequence). V dropped 5 bases and J dropped 1; count of bases not matched to a gene: 4. CDR3 length: 16 residues. Here the CDR3 DNA reads TGTGCCAGCAGTAAGGGACAGGGGGCGGGCACAGATACGCAGTATTTT. This sequence encodes CASSKGQGAGTDTQYF.

This chain connects TRBV7-9 to TRBJ2-3, with 7 nucleotides matching TRBD2. CDR1 and CDR2 from the germline V gene are SEHNR and FQNEAQ (reference sequence). The V and J ends lost 4 bases and 3 bases, in that order; junction bases with no gene match: 10. There are 16 residues in the CDR3. CDR3 residues: CASSYDSGGRTDTQYF. DNA for the CDR3: TGTGCCAGCAGCTACGATTCGGGGGGTCGGACAGATACGCAGTATTTT.

Only a few counts were recorded for this clone. The chain has TRBV25-1 and TRBJ2-7, with D unresolved. CDR3 length: 11 residues. Trimming shortened V by 2 bases and J by 4 bases, and 3 bases separated the two germline ends. Germline CDR1 MGHDK, CDR2 SYGVNS. This chain's CDR3 is CASSEAYEQYF. The DNA for the CDR3 is TGTGCCAGCAGTGAAGCGTACGAGCAGTACTTC.

This clone was seen a handful of times. The chain employs TRBV2 and TRBJ2-3; 8 bases line up with TRBD1. Germline CDR1 SNHLY, CDR2 FYNNEI. V shed 8 bases and J 5 bases; nucleotides not matched to a gene: 9. The CDR3 totals 14 residues. CDR3 DNA sequence: TGTGCCAGCGGAGAACAGGGGGTGGGAGATACGCAGTATTTT. Translating gives CASGEQGVGDTQYF.

This clone was seen a few times. V is TRBV5-5 and J is TRBJ2-7; no reliable D call. CDR1 and CDR2 (germline): SGHKS, YYEKEE (reference sequence). The CDR3 is 13 residues long. V lost 0 bases, J lost 3 bases, and 7 bases lay in between. The CDR3 DNA is TGTGCCAGCAGCTTGGAATTATACTACGAGCAGTACTTC. As protein: CASSLELYYEQYF.

The chain has TRBV7-6 and TRBJ2-1; D gene ambiguous. This CDR3 has 12 amino acids. The germline V gene has CDR1 SGHVS and CDR2 FNYEAQ. The V end lost 4 bases, the J end lost 7 bases, and 8 bases lay between the germline ends. CDR3 amino acids: CASSSTVNEQFF. The CDR3 region has the DNA TGTGCCAGCAGCTCCACAGTAAATGAGCAGTTCTTC. Full variable domain (missing parts from reference TRBV7-6 and TRBJ2-1): GAGVSQSPRYKVTKRGQDVALRCDPISGHVSLYWYRQALGQGPEFLTYFNYEAQQDKSGLPNDRFSAERPEGSISTLTIQRTEQRDSAMYRCASSSTVNEQFFGPGTRLTVL.

The chain is built from TRBV7-8 and TRBJ2-7; 8 bases match TRBD1. The germline CDR1 and CDR2 sequences are SGHVS and FQNEAQ. The junction had 6 bases not matched to a gene; V was cut back by 5 bases and J by 6 bases. This CDR3 is 13 amino acids long. The DNA of the CDR3 is TGTGCCAGCAGCAAGGACAGGGATGGCGAGCAGTACTTC. This sequence encodes CASSKDRDGEQYF.

This clone was observed a handful of times. V gene TRBV5-4 combines with J gene TRBJ2-1; no reliable D call. This CDR3 has 13 amino acids. CDR1 and CDR2 from the germline V gene are SGHNT and YYREEE (reference sequence). V was shortened by 0 bases and J by 4 bases, with 5 bases between the two germline ends. The CDR3 spells CASSLGGYNEQFF. CDR3 DNA: TGTGCCAGCAGCTTGGGCGGATACAATGAGCAGTTCTTC.

The chain links TRBV7-8 to TRBJ2-3; perhaps TRBD2 as D (6 bases). The V gene's germline CDR1 is SGHVS and CDR2 FQNEAQ. Between the trimmed V and J ends, which lost 1 base and 4 bases, there was a span of 6 bases. The length of the CDR3 is 13 residues. The CDR3 DNA follows: TGTGCCAGCAGCTTAGGGGGGGCAGATACGCAGTATTTT. It translates to CASSLGGADTQYF.

This chain uses TRBV6-1 with TRBJ2-5; 13 nucleotides agree with TRBD2. Gene TRBJ2-7 matches the end of the DNA better, so the J call may be wrong. The CDR3 runs 15 residues. Germline CDR1 MNHNS, CDR2 SASEGT. As DNA, the CDR3 is TGTGCCAGCAGTGACGCAGGACTAGCGGGGGACGAGCAGTACTTC. Translated: CASSDAGLAGDEQYF.

In its sample, this clone was seen a few times. This sequence joins TRBV7-9 and TRBJ2-3, with D uncertain. The ends were cut back, 8 bases at V and 0 bases at J, with 3 bases in the middle. The CDR3 contains 11 residues. Per the germline V gene, CDR1 is SEHNR and CDR2 is FQNEAQ (reference sequence). CDR3 region: CASQSTDTQYF. In DNA, the CDR3 is TGTGCCAGCCAGAGCACAGATACGCAGTATTTT.

V gene TRBV27 combines with J gene TRBJ2-3, with D maybe TRBD2 (6 bases). The CDR3 contains 15 residues. CDR1 is MNHEY and CDR2 is SMNVEV in the germline V gene (reference sequence). V dropped 1 base and J dropped 1 base, with 9 bases sitting between them. CDR3 residues: CASSLWGGGTDTQYF. The CDR3 DNA sequence: TGTGCCAGCAGTTTATGGGGCGGGGGCACAGATACGCAGTATTTT.